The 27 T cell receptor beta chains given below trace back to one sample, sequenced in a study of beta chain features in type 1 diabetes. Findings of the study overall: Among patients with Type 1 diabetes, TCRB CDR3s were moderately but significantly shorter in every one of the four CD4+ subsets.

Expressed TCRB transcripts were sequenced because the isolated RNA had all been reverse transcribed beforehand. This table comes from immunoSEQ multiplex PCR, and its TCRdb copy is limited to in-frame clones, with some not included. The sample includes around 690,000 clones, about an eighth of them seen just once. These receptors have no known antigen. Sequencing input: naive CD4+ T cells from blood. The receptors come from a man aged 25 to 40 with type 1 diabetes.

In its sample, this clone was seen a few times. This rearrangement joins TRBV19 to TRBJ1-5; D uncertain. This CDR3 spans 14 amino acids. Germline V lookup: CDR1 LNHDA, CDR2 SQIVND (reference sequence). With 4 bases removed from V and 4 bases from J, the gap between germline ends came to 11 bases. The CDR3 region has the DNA TGTGCCAGTAGTACAGGACGGTTGAATCAGCCCCAGCATTTT. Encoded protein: CASSTGRLNQPQHF.

CDR3 region: CASSPSPAGGLGTEAFF. The DNA of the CDR3 is TGCGCCAGCAGCCCTTCCCCGGCAGGGGGCTTAGGGACTGAAGCTTTCTTT. The V gene is TRBV4-3, the J gene TRBJ1-1, with 8 bases identical to TRBD1. CDR1 LGHNA and CDR2 YSLEER come from the germline V gene. The CDR3 totals 17 residues. V lost 4 bases, J lost 5 bases, and 15 bases stayed unmatched.

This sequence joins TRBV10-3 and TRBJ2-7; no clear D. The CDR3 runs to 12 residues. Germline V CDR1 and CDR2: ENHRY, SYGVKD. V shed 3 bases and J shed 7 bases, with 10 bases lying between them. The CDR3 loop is CAISDSAQEQYF. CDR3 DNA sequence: TGTGCCATCAGTGACAGTGCGCAAGAGCAGTACTTC.

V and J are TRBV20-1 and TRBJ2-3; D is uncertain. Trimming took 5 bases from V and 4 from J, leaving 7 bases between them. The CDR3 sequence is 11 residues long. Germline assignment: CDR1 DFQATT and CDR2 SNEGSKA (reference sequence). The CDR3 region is CSAEISDTQYF. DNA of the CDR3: TGCAGTGCTGAGATATCAGATACGCAGTATTTT.

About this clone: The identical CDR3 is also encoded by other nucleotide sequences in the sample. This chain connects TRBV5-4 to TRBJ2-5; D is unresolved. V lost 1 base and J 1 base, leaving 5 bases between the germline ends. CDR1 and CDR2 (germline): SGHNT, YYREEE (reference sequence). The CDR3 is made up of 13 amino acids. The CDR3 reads CASSLHRQETQYF. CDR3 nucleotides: TGTGCCAGCAGCTTGCATCGCCAAGAGACCCAGTACTTC.

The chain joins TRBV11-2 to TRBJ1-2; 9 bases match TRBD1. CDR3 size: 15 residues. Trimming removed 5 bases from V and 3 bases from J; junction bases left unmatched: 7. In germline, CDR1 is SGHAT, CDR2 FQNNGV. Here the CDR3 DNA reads TGTGCCAGCAGCGGATACAGGGGGCAGGACTATGGCTACACCTTC. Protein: CASSGYRGQDYGYTF.

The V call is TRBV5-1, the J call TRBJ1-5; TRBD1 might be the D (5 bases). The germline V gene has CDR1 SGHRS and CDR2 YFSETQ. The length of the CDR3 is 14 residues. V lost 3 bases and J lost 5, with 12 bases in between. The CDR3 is CASSSTPGDQPQHF. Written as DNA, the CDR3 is TGCGCCAGCAGCTCGACTCCGGGGGATCAGCCCCAGCATTTT.

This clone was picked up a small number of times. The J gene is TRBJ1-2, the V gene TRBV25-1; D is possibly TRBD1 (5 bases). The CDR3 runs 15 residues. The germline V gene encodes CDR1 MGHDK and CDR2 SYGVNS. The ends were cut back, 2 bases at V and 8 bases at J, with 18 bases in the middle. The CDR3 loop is CASSEESGRVWGYTF. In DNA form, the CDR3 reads TGTGCCAGCAGTGAAGAATCGGGCAGGGTTTGGGGCTACACCTTC.

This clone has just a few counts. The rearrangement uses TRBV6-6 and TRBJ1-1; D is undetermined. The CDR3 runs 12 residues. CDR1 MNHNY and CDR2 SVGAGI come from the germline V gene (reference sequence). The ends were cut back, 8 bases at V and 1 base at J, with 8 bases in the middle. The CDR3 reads CASSRSNTEAFF. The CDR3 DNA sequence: TGTGCCAGCTCTCGGTCGAACACTGAAGCTTTCTTT.

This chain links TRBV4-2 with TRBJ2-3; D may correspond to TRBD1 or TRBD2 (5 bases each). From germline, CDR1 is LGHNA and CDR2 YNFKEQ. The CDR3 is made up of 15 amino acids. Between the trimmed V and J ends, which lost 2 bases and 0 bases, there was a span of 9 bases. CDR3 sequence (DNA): TGTGCCAGCAGCCAACAGGGAGAGAGCACAGATACGCAGTATTTT. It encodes CASSQQGESTDTQYF.

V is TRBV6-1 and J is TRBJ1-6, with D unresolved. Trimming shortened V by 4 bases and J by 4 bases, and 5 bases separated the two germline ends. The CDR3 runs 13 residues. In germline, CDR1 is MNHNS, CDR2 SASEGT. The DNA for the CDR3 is TGTGCCAGCAGTGTGGGTTATAATTCACCCCTCCACTTT. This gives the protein CASSVGYNSPLHF.

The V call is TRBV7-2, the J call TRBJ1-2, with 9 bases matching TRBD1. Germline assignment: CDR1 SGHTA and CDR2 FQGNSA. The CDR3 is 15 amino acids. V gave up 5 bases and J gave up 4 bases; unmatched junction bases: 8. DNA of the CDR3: TGTGCCAGCAGCACCCCGGGACAGGGTCTCTATGGCTACACCTTC. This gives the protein CASSTPGQGLYGYTF.

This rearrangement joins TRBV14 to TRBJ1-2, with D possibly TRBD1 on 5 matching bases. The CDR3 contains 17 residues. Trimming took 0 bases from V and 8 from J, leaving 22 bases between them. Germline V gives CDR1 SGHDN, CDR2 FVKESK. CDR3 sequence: CASSQDQPYRDVGGYTF. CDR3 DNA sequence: TGTGCCAGCAGCCAAGATCAACCCTATAGGGACGTGGGAGGCTACACCTTC. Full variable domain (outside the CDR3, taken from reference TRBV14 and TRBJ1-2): EAGVTQFPSHSVIEKGQTVTLRCDPISGHDNLYWYRRVMGKEIKFLLHFVKESKQDESGMPNNRFLAERTGGTYSTLKVQPAELEDSGVYFCASSQDQPYRDVGGYTFGSGTRLTVV.

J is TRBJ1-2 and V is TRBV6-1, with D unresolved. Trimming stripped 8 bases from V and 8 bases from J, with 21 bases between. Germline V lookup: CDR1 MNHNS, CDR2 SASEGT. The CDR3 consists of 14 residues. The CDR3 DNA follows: TGTGCCAGCTCAGACCTGGCCACCCCGGGAGGCTACACCTTC. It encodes CASSDLATPGGYTF.

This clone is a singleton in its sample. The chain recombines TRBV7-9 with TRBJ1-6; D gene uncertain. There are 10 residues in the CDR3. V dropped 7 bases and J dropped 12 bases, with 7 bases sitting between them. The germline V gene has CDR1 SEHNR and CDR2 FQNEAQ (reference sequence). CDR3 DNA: TGTGCCAGCAACCGTTTACCCCTCCACTTT. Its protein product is CASNRLPLHF.

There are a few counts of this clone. In DNA, the CDR3 is TGTGCCAGCAGAAAGGAGCAGGGAAATTCACCCCTCCACTTT. Residues: CASRKEQGNSPLHF. V and J are TRBV2 and TRBJ1-6; a weak D match, TRBD1 (5 bases). The germline V gene has CDR1 SNHLY and CDR2 FYNNEI. The CDR3 totals 14 residues. Deletions cut 6 bases from V and 7 bases from J, with 13 bases between.

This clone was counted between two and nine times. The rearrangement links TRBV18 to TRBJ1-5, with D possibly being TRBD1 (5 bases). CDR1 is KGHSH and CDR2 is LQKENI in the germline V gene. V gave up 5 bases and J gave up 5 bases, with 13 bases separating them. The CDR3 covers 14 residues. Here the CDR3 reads CASSFRDGDQPQHF. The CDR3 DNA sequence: TGTGCCAGCTCATTCCGGGACGGAGATCAGCCCCAGCATTTT.

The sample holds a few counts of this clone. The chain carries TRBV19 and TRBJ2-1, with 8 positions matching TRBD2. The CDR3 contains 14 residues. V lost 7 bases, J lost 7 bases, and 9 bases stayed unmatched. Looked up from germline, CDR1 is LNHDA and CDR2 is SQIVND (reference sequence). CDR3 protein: CASNLFGRVNEQFF. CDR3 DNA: TGTGCCAGTAATCTTTTCGGGAGGGTGAATGAGCAGTTCTTC. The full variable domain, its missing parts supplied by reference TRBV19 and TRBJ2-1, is DGGITQSPKYLFRKEGQNVTLSCEQNLNHDAMYWYRQDPGQGLRLIYYSQIVNDFQKGDIAEGYSVSREKKESFPLTVTSAQKNPTAFYLCASNLFGRVNEQFFGPGTRLTVL.

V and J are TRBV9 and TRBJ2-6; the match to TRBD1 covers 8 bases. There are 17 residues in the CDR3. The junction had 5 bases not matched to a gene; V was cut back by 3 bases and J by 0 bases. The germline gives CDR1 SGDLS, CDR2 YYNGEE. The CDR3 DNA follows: TGTGCCAGCAGCGCAGGACAGGGCCTCTCTGGGGCCAACGTCCTGACTTTC. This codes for CASSAGQGLSGANVLTF.

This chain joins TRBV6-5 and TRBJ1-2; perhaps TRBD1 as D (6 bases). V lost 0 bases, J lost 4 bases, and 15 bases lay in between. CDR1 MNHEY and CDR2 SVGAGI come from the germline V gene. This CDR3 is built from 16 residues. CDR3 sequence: CASSYSRTALGYGYTF. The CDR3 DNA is TGTGCCAGCAGTTACTCGAGGACAGCCCTAGGCTATGGCTACACCTTC.

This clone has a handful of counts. CDR3 sequence: CASSGQGGGTDTQYF. The CDR3 region has the DNA TGTGCCAGCAGCGGACAGGGAGGCGGCACAGATACGCAGTATTTT. V gene TRBV5-6 combines with J gene TRBJ2-3, with TRBD1 matching 8 bases. V trimming: 4 bases; J trimming: 1 base; junction bases outside the gene matches: 5. The CDR3 length is 15 residues. Germline values: CDR1 SGHDT, CDR2 YYEEEE.

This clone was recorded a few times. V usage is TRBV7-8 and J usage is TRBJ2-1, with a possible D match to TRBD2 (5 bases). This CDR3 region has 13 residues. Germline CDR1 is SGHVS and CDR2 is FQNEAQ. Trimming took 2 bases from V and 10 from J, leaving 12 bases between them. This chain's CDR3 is CASSLIGNAEQFF. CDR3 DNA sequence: TGTGCCAGCAGCTTAATCGGGAATGCGGAGCAGTTCTTC.

This CDR3 reads CASTMGTTGNTIYF. CDR3 bases: TGTGCCAGTACCATGGGGACTACTGGAAACACCATATATTTT. V usage is TRBV19 and J usage is TRBJ1-3; TRBD1 might be the D (5 bases). Germline V gene lookup returns CDR1 LNHDA and CDR2 SQIVND (reference sequence). Trimming pared 7 bases from V and 2 bases from J, leaving 12 bases between. This CDR3 region has 14 residues.

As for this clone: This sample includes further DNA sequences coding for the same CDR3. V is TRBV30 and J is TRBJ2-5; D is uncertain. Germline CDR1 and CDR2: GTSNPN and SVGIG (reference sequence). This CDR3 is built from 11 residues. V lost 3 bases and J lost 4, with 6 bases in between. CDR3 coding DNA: TGTGCCTGGAGCCCGAGAGAGACCCAGTACTTC. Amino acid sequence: CAWSPRETQYF.

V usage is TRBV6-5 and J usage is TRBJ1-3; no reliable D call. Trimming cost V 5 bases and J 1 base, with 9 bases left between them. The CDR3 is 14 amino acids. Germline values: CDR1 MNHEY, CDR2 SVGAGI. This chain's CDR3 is CASSPQNSGNTIYF. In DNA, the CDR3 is TGTGCCAGCAGTCCTCAGAATTCTGGAAACACCATATATTTT.

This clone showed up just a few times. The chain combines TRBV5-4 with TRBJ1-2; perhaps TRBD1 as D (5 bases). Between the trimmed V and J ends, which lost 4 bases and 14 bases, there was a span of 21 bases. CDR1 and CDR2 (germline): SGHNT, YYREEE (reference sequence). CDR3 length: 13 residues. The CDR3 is CASSPRDLPSETF. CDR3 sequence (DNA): TGTGCCAGCAGCCCCCGGGACCTCCCCTCGGAGACCTTC.

The CDR3 sequence is CASSVSSGRGQSFYEQYF. The CDR3 region has the DNA TGTGCCAGCAGCGTCTCCTCCGGTCGGGGACAGTCGTTCTACGAGCAGTACTTC. The V and J genes are TRBV28 and TRBJ2-7; 7 bases are shared with TRBD1. CDR1 and CDR2 (germline): MDHEN, SYDVKM. The V and J ends lost 6 bases and 3 bases, in that order; junction bases with no gene match: 20. The CDR3 is made up of 18 amino acids.